The rows below give T cell receptor beta chains drawn from one sample of a study of human T cells and chemical hapten exposure. Using its own MiXCR run on the RACE reads, TCRdb lists one record per CDR3 protein. This sample has under 200,000 distinct CDR3 sequences; just under 30% occur once, and the top ten carry approximately 3%. Sequences were derived from whole blood, sampled in connection with sensitization to the hapten diphenylcyclopropenone (DPC). Receptors originate from a woman aged 25-40 years with alopecia areata. Some clones in this sample may be carry-over from other donors' samples. CDR3s include the opening cysteine and the closing phenylalanine or tryptophan. Fields, in order: D gene, J gene, clone size, V gene, CDR3 DNA, CDR3 protein. The D gene is left open where the match is weak. Clone size is stated in some rows and not others, as once, few, many or a class when expanded.

d_gene: -; j_gene: TRBJ1-6; abundance: many; v_gene: TRBV28; CDR3nt: TGTGCCAGCAGTTTGCGGACCAGTCGGGGGGATAATTCACCCCTCCACTTT; CDR3aa: CASSLRTSRGDNSPLHF
d_gene: -; j_gene: TRBJ2-7; abundance: -; v_gene: TRBV29-1; CDR3nt: TGCAGCGTTCAACCGGGACAATCCTACGAGCAGTACTTC; CDR3aa: CSVQPGQSYEQYF
d_gene: TRBD2; j_gene: TRBJ2-5; abundance: -; v_gene: TRBV12-3/TRBV12-4; CDR3nt: TGTGCCAGCAGTCCTAGCGGGGGCGGAGAGACCCAGTACTTC; CDR3aa: CASSPSGGGETQYF
d_gene: -; j_gene: TRBJ1-1; abundance: -; v_gene: TRBV4-1; CDR3nt: TGCGCCAGCAGCCAAGACTACGGCGGGGGCACTGAAGCTTTCTTT; CDR3aa: CASSQDYGGGTEAFF
d_gene: -; j_gene: TRBJ1-6; abundance: few; v_gene: TRBV6-1; CDR3nt: TGTGCCAGCAGTGAAGGCTATGGACACCCTCACCACTTT; CDR3aa: CASSEGYGHPHHF
d_gene: TRBD2; j_gene: TRBJ2-1; abundance: few; v_gene: TRBV7-2; CDR3nt: TGTGCCAGCAGCTTAGATGGGACTAGCGGGAGAGAGCAGTTCTTC; CDR3aa: CASSLDGTSGREQFF
d_gene: -; j_gene: TRBJ2-7; abundance: few; v_gene: TRBV7-9; CDR3nt: TGTGCCAGCAGCTTCCACCGGGGGACAGCGCTCCCCGAGCAGTACTTC; CDR3aa: CASSFHRGTALPEQYF
d_gene: -; j_gene: TRBJ2-1; abundance: -; v_gene: TRBV11-2; CDR3nt: TGTGCCAGCAGCTTAGTGTTGGACCCCAGCAGTGAGCAGTTCTTC; CDR3aa: CASSLVLDPSSEQFF
d_gene: -; j_gene: TRBJ2-1; abundance: -; v_gene: TRBV7-2; CDR3nt: TGTGCCAGCAGCACTACACTATTGCAGTTCTTC; CDR3aa: CASSTTLLQFF
d_gene: -; j_gene: TRBJ2-1; abundance: few; v_gene: TRBV5-1; CDR3nt: TGCGCCAGCAAACCAGAACCCTTTCTACATGAGCAGTTCTTC; CDR3aa: CASKPEPFLHEQFF
d_gene: -; j_gene: TRBJ1-3; abundance: few; v_gene: TRBV18; CDR3nt: TGTGCCAGCTCCGAACGGACAGCTGGAAACACCATATATTTT; CDR3aa: CASSERTAGNTIYF
d_gene: -; j_gene: TRBJ2-3; abundance: -; v_gene: TRBV29-1; CDR3nt: TGCAGCGTGGGGACATTATCGTTGGCAGATACGCAGTATTTT; CDR3aa: CSVGTLSLADTQYF
d_gene: -; j_gene: TRBJ2-2; abundance: many; v_gene: TRBV12-3/TRBV12-4; CDR3nt: TGTGCCAGCAGTACCGGGACATCTGGGGAGCTGTTTTTT; CDR3aa: CASSTGTSGELFF
d_gene: -; j_gene: TRBJ1-1; abundance: -; v_gene: TRBV4-2; CDR3nt: TGTGCCAGCAGCCAAGGATTGAGGACTGAAGCTTTCTTT; CDR3aa: CASSQGLRTEAFF
d_gene: TRBD1; j_gene: TRBJ1-3; abundance: -; v_gene: TRBV18; CDR3nt: TGTGCCAGCTCAACCGGGACAGGACTTGGAAACACCATATATTTT; CDR3aa: CASSTGTGLGNTIYF
d_gene: -; j_gene: TRBJ2-1; abundance: few; v_gene: TRBV28; CDR3nt: TGTGCCAGCAGGAACACTTGGAATGAGCAATTCTTC; CDR3aa: CASRNTWNEQFF
d_gene: TRBD2; j_gene: TRBJ2-1; abundance: -; v_gene: TRBV4-1; CDR3nt: TGCGCCAGCAGCCACGGGGGGACTAGCGGGCAGCAGTTCTTC; CDR3aa: CASSHGGTSGQQFF
d_gene: TRBD2; j_gene: TRBJ2-3; abundance: few; v_gene: TRBV20-1; CDR3nt: TGCAGTGCCACGGCGGCGGGAGAGACGCAGTATTTT; CDR3aa: CSATAAGETQYF
d_gene: -; j_gene: TRBJ2-3; abundance: -; v_gene: TRBV6-2/TRBV6-3; CDR3nt: TGTGCCAGCAGCAACTCAGATACGCAGTATTTT; CDR3aa: CASSNSDTQYF
d_gene: -; j_gene: TRBJ2-3; abundance: -; v_gene: TRBV20-1; CDR3nt: TGCAGTGCTAAATTGTTAGTTTGGGCTAGGATAGATACGCAGTATTTT; CDR3aa: CSAKLLVWARIDTQYF
d_gene: TRBD1; j_gene: TRBJ1-3; abundance: -; v_gene: TRBV7-2; CDR3nt: TGTGCCAGCTCAGGGGGCTCTGGAAACACCATATATTTT; CDR3aa: CASSGGSGNTIYF
d_gene: -; j_gene: TRBJ2-3; abundance: -; v_gene: TRBV29-1; CDR3nt: TGCAGCGTTGAAGATCCGCAGGGTAGCACAGATACGCAGTATTTT; CDR3aa: CSVEDPQGSTDTQYF
d_gene: -; j_gene: TRBJ1-4; abundance: -; v_gene: TRBV2; CDR3nt: TGTGCCAGCAGTGGGGTGGGGCGCCGAGAAGAAAAACTGTTTTTT; CDR3aa: CASSGVGRREEKLFF
d_gene: -; j_gene: TRBJ1-2; abundance: -; v_gene: TRBV28; CDR3nt: TGTGCCGCCCTCAGGGCGGGCGCGGACTATGGCTACACCTTC; CDR3aa: CAALRAGADYGYTF
d_gene: TRBD1; j_gene: TRBJ2-3; abundance: -; v_gene: TRBV7-2; CDR3nt: TGTGCCAGCAGCTGGGGGACAGGGGGTACGCAGTATTTT; CDR3aa: CASSWGTGGTQYF
d_gene: -; j_gene: TRBJ1-1; abundance: -; v_gene: TRBV20-1; CDR3nt: TGCAGTGCTAGAGCTCCCTGGGGTCGGACTGAAGCTTTCTTT; CDR3aa: CSARAPWGRTEAFF
d_gene: -; j_gene: TRBJ2-5; abundance: few; v_gene: TRBV6-4; CDR3nt: TGTGCCATGGTGCCCCTTAGCGGCCAAGGATCCGAAGAGACCCAGTACTTC; CDR3aa: CAMVPLSGQGSEETQYF
d_gene: -; j_gene: TRBJ2-7; abundance: -; v_gene: TRBV28; CDR3nt: TGTGCAGAGTCACTCGGCGGGGCCTACGAGCAGTACTTC; CDR3aa: CAESLGGAYEQYF
d_gene: TRBD1; j_gene: TRBJ2-7; abundance: -; v_gene: TRBV28; CDR3nt: TGTGCCAGCAGTTTAAGGACAGGGAACGAGCAGTACTTC; CDR3aa: CASSLRTGNEQYF
d_gene: TRBD2; j_gene: TRBJ2-5; abundance: many; v_gene: TRBV9; CDR3nt: TGTGCCAGCAGCGTGGGGACTATCCAAGAGACCCAGTACTTC; CDR3aa: CASSVGTIQETQYF
d_gene: -; j_gene: TRBJ2-1; abundance: few; v_gene: TRBV6-2/TRBV6-3; CDR3nt: TGTGCCAGCAGTTACGGGAGCGGCGCCTACAATGAGCAGTTCTTC; CDR3aa: CASSYGSGAYNEQFF
d_gene: TRBD2; j_gene: TRBJ2-5; abundance: -; v_gene: TRBV11-1; CDR3nt: TGTGCCAGCAGCAAAGTGGGGTCGGGACTAGCGGTCTTGGAGACCCAGTACTTC; CDR3aa: CASSKVGSGLAVLETQYF
d_gene: -; j_gene: TRBJ1-3; abundance: -; v_gene: TRBV20-1; CDR3nt: TGCAGTGCTAGAGATACGGATGGAAACACCATATATTTT; CDR3aa: CSARDTDGNTIYF
d_gene: TRBD1; j_gene: TRBJ2-3; abundance: many; v_gene: TRBV20-1; CDR3nt: TGCAGTGCTAGAGAATGGACAGGGGTCGATACGCAGTATTTT; CDR3aa: CSAREWTGVDTQYF
d_gene: -; j_gene: TRBJ1-4; abundance: few; v_gene: TRBV5-1; CDR3nt: TGCGCCAGCAGCCAGGACGCCGTCTATAATGAAAAACTGTTTTTT; CDR3aa: CASSQDAVYNEKLFF
d_gene: -; j_gene: TRBJ2-7; abundance: -; v_gene: TRBV7-8; CDR3nt: TGTGCCAGCAGCTCAGAGGCCTACGAGCAGTACTTC; CDR3aa: CASSSEAYEQYF
d_gene: -; j_gene: TRBJ1-1; abundance: -; v_gene: TRBV7-8; CDR3nt: TGTGCCAGCAGCTTAACGGGGGCTGAAGCTTTCTTT; CDR3aa: CASSLTGAEAFF
d_gene: -; j_gene: TRBJ2-1; abundance: -; v_gene: TRBV15; CDR3nt: TGTGCCACCAGCAGAGATCGAATGGGGAATGAGCAGTTCTTC; CDR3aa: CATSRDRMGNEQFF
d_gene: -; j_gene: TRBJ1-2; abundance: -; v_gene: TRBV28; CDR3nt: TGTGCCAGCAGTATGGACACCCGGGAGGGCTACACCTTC; CDR3aa: CASSMDTREGYTF
d_gene: TRBD1; j_gene: TRBJ2-7; abundance: -; v_gene: TRBV7-8; CDR3nt: TGTGCCAGCAGCGCGGACAGGGGATCCTACGAGCAGTACTTC; CDR3aa: CASSADRGSYEQYF
d_gene: -; j_gene: TRBJ1-1; abundance: few; v_gene: TRBV10-3; CDR3nt: TGTGCCATCAGCGGGACGAACACTGAAGCTTTCTTT; CDR3aa: CAISGTNTEAFF